Below, one T cell receptor beta chain is given with its context. What it binds is unknown. This entry belongs to a study of vaccination and CD4 T cells after COVID-19. About the research overall: In the convalescent cohort, there were six males and four females, two of them Hispanic. Overlapping peptides covering the spike proteins of SARS-CoV-2, HCoV-NL63, HCoV-OC43 and HCoV-229E were added to stimulate cells.

The study sequenced cultured CD4+ T cell DNA using the Oncomine TCR Beta short-read assay. TCRdb itself ran the PCR reads through MiXCR, one entry per CDR3 protein. This sample has around 10,000 distinct CDR3 sequences, with around 47% found just once. This sample's treatment: roughly 11-day PBMC culture with coronavirus spike peptide pools or control peptides (ViraFEST assay). The sequencing input was CD4+ T cells from blood, cultured in vitro. The clonotype comes from a human donor who had recovered from COVID-19.

CDR3 nucleotides: TGTGCCAGCAGCTCGGCGAGAGGGATCCTGAATTCACCCCTCCACTTT. Amino acids: CASSSARGILNSPLHF. J is TRBJ1-6 and V is TRBV5-6; D gene unclear. The CDR3 is made up of 16 amino acids. The germline V gene has CDR1 SGHDT and CDR2 YYEEEE. Trimming cost V 3 bases and J 7 bases, with 17 bases left between them.